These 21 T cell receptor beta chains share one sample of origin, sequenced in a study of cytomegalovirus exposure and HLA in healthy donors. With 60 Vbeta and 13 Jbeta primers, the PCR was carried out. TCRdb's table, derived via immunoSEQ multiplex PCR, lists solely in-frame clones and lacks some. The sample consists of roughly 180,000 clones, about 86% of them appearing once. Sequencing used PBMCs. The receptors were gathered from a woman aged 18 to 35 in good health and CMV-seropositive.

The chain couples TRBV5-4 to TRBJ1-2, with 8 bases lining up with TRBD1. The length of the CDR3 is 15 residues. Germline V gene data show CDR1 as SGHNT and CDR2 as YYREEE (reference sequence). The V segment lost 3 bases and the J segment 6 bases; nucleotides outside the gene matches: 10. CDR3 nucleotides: TGTGCCAGCAGCTCCCGGGACAGGATTCTAAATGGCTACACCTTC. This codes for CASSSRDRILNGYTF. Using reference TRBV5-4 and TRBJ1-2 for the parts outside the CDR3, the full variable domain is ETGVTQSPTHLIKTRGQQVTLRCSSQSGHNTVSWYQQALGQGPQFIFQYYREEENGRGNFPPRFSGLQFPNYSSELNVNALELDDSALYLCASSSRDRILNGYTFGSGTRLTVV.

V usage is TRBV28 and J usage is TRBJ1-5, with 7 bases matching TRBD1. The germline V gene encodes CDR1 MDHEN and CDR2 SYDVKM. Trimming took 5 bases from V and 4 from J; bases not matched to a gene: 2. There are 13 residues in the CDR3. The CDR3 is CASSDRANQPQHF. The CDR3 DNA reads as TGTGCCAGCAGTGACAGGGCGAATCAGCCCCAGCATTTT.

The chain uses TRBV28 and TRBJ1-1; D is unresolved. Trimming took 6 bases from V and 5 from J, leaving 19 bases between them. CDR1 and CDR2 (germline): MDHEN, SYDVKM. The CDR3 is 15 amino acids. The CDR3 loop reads CASRVSGVLATEAFF. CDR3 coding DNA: TGTGCCAGCAGAGTTTCGGGAGTGCTTGCGACTGAAGCTTTCTTT.

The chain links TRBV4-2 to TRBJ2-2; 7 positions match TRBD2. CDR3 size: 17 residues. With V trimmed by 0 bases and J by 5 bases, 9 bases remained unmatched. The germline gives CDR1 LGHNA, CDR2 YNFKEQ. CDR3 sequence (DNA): TGTGCCAGCAGCCAAGATCTGGGGGGAGGGTATACCGGGGAGCTGTTTTTT. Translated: CASSQDLGGGYTGELFF.

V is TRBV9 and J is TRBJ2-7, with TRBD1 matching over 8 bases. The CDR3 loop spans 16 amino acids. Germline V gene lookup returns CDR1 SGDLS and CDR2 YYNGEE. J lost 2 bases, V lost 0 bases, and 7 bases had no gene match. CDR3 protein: CASSVATTGEAYEQYF. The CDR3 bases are TGTGCCAGCAGCGTAGCTACGACAGGGGAAGCCTACGAGCAGTACTTC.

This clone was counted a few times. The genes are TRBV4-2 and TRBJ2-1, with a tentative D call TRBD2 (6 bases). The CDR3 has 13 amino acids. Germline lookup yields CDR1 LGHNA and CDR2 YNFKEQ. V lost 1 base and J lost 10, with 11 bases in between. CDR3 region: CASSQGRGFEQFF. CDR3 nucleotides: TGTGCCAGCAGCCAAGGGAGGGGATTCGAGCAGTTCTTC.

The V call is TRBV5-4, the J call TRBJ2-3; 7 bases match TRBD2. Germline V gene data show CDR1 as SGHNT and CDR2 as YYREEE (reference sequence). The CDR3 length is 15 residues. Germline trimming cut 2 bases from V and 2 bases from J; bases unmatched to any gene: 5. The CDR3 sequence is CASSFRDYYTDTQYF. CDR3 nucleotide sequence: TGTGCCAGCAGCTTCCGGGACTACTACACAGATACGCAGTATTTT.

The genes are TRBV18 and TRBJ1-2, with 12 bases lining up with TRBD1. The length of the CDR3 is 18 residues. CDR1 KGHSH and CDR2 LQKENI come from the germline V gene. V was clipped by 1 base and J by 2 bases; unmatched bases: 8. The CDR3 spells CASSPLGQGASLNYGYTF. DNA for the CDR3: TGTGCCAGCTCACCACTGGGACAGGGGGCGAGCTTGAACTATGGCTACACCTTC.

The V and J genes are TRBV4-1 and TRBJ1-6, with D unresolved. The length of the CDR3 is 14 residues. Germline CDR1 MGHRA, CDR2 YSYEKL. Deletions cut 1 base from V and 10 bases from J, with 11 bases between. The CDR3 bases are TGCGCCAGCAGCCAAGCCTTGGGCTCCTCACCCCTCCACTTT. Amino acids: CASSQALGSSPLHF.

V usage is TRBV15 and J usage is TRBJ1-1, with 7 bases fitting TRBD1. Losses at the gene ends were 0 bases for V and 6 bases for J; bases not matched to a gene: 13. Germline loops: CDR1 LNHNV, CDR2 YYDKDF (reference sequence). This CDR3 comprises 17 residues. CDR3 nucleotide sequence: TGTGCCACCAGCAGAGATAGGGGACAGAGTACAAATTCTGAAGCTTTCTTT. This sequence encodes CATSRDRGQSTNSEAFF.

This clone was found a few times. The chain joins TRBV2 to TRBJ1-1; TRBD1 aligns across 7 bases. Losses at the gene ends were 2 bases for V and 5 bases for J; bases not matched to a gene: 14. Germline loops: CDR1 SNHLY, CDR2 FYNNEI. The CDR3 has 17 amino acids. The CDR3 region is CASSELARGLFETEAFF. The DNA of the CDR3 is TGTGCCAGCAGTGAACTAGCTAGGGGGCTCTTCGAGACTGAAGCTTTCTTT.

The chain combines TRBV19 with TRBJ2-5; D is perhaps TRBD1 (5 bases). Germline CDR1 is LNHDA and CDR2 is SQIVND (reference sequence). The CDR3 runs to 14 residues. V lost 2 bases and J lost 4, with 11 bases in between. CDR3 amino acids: CASSITQGGETQYF. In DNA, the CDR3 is TGTGCCAGTAGTATAACGCAGGGTGGAGAGACCCAGTACTTC.

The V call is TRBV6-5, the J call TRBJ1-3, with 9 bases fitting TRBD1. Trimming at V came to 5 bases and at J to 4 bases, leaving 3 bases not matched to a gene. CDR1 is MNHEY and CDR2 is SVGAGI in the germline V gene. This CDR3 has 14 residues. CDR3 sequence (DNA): TGTGCCAGCAGTGAAGGGACAGGGGGAAACACCATATATTTT. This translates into CASSEGTGGNTIYF.

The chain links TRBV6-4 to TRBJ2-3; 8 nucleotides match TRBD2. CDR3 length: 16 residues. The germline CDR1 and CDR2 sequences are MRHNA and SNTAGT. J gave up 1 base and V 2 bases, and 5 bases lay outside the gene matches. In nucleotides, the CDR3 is TGTGCCAGCAGTGACGGCGGGGGGTCCGGCACAGATACGCAGTATTTT. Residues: CASSDGGGSGTDTQYF.

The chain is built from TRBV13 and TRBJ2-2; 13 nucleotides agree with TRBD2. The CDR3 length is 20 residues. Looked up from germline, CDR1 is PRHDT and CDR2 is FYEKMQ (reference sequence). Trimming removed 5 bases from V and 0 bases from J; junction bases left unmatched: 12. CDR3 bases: TGTGCCAGCAGCCCGGATCCACGGACTAGCGGGGGCTCGAACACCGGGGAGCTGTTTTTT. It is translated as CASSPDPRTSGGSNTGELFF.

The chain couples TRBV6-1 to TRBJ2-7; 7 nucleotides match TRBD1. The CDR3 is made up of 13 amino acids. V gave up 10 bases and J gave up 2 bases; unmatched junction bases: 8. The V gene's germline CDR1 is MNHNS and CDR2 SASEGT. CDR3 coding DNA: TGTGCCACCCTCCCGGGACAGACCTACGAGCAGTACTTC. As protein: CATLPGQTYEQYF.

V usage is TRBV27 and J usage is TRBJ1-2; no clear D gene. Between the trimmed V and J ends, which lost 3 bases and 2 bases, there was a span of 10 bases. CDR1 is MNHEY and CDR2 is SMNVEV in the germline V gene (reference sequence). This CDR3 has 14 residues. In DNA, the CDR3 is TGTGCCAGCAGTTTTGGTTCCGGGAACTATGGCTACACCTTC. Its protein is CASSFGSGNYGYTF.

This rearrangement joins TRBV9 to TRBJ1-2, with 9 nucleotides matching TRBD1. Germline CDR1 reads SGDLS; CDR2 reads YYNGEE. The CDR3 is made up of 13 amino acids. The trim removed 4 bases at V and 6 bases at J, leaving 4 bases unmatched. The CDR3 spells CASSSTGGHGYTF. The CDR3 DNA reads TGTGCCAGCAGCTCGACAGGGGGGCATGGCTACACCTTC.

The CDR3 spells CAWSRQGSSGNTIYF. The CDR3 region has the DNA TGTGCCTGGAGTCGGCAGGGGAGCTCTGGAAACACCATATATTTT. This chain joins TRBV30 and TRBJ1-3; TRBD1 might be the D (6 bases). This CDR3 has 15 amino acids. Germline CDR1 reads GTSNPN; CDR2 reads SVGIG (reference sequence). The V end lost 2 bases, the J end lost 0 bases, and 11 bases lay between the germline ends. Complete variable domain (other parts from reference TRBV30 and TRBJ1-3): SQTIHQWPATLVQPVGSPLSLECTVEGTSNPNLYWYRQAAGRGLQLLFYSVGIGQISSEVPQNLSASRPQDRQFILSSKKLLLSDSGFYLCAWSRQGSSGNTIYFGEGSWLTVV.

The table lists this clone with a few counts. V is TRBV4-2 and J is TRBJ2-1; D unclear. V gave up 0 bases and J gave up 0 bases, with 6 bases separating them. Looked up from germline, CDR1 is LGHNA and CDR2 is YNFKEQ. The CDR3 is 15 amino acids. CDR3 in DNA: TGTGCCAGCAGCCAAGATGTTAGCTCCTACAATGAGCAGTTCTTC. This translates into CASSQDVSSYNEQFF.

The CDR3 loop is CASSLHGGGGVYTF. CDR3 DNA sequence: TGTGCCAGCAGCCTTCACGGGGGCGGGGGTGTCTACACCTTC. This chain links TRBV7-2 with TRBJ1-2; perhaps TRBD1 as D (6 bases). The germline gives CDR1 SGHTA, CDR2 FQGNSA. The CDR3 totals 14 residues. Trimming shortened V by 5 bases and J by 10 bases, and 20 bases separated the two germline ends.